Each of the 31 T cell receptor beta chains below was sequenced from the same sample in a study of cytomegalovirus exposure and HLA in healthy donors. PCR was performed using 60 Vbeta and 13 Jbeta primers. Sequencing used immunoSEQ multiplex PCR; TCRdb keeps in-frame clones, though not all of them. The sample lists around 86,000 clones; 7.6% were seen once. Sequences were obtained from PBMCs. The receptor source for this set is a man aged 45-65 years in good health and CMV-seronegative.

The chain uses TRBV11-2 and TRBJ1-1; D uncertain. The CDR3 spans 13 residues. Germline V gives CDR1 SGHAT, CDR2 FQNNGV. Trimming pared 3 bases from V and 1 base from J, leaving 6 bases between. The CDR3 protein is CASSLNGNTEAFF. For the CDR3, the DNA is TGTGCCAGCAGCTTGAACGGGAACACTGAAGCTTTCTTT.

This chain links TRBV6-1 with TRBJ2-3; 7 bases are a match to TRBD2. This CDR3 spans 16 amino acids. With V trimmed by 4 bases and J by 3 bases, 10 bases remained unmatched. Germline assignment: CDR1 MNHNS and CDR2 SASEGT. CDR3 DNA: TGTGCCAGCAGTGTCCAAGCGGGAAGGGTAACAGATACGCAGTATTTT. Its protein is CASSVQAGRVTDTQYF.

This clone was seen a few times. This rearrangement joins TRBV5-1 to TRBJ2-3; D not resolved. Germline CDR1 and CDR2: SGHRS and YFSETQ. The V end lost 3 bases, the J end lost 4 bases, and 6 bases lay between the germline ends. The CDR3 is 12 residues long. Here the CDR3 reads CASSSSSDTQYF. In DNA, the CDR3 is TGCGCCAGCAGCTCAAGCTCAGATACGCAGTATTTT.

This clone was picked up a small number of times. The chain has TRBV10-2 and TRBJ1-6; D may be TRBD1 (6 bases). The V end was cut by 5 bases, the J end by 7 bases, with 15 bases between. CDR3 size: 15 residues. Germline lookup yields CDR1 WSHSY and CDR2 SAAADI. CDR3 in amino acids: CASSLKQGWNSPLHF. CDR3 sequence (DNA): TGCGCCAGCAGTCTTAAACAGGGTTGGAATTCACCCCTCCACTTT.

The table lists this clone with a few counts. The rearrangement links TRBV28 to TRBJ1-1, with 10 nucleotides matching TRBD1. Germline CDR1 reads MDHEN; CDR2 reads SYDVKM. With V trimmed by 8 bases and J by 4 bases, 7 bases remained unmatched. This CDR3 is built from 14 residues. CDR3 protein: CASGAGTGVTEAFF. The CDR3, as DNA: TGTGCCAGCGGAGCCGGGACAGGGGTCACTGAAGCTTTCTTT.

V and J are TRBV28 and TRBJ1-2; no reliable D call. In germline, CDR1 is MDHEN, CDR2 SYDVKM. The CDR3 is 15 amino acids. V lost 3 bases and J lost 6, with 17 bases in between. For the CDR3, the DNA is TGTGCCAGCAGTTTGTTGGCAGTCCAGAGGAATGGCTACACCTTC. Its protein is CASSLLAVQRNGYTF.

The CDR3 sequence: CASSDGLAGEYTQYF. In DNA, the CDR3 is TGTGCCAGCAGTGATGGACTAGCGGGGGAATATACGCAGTATTTT. The chain uses TRBV2 and TRBJ2-3; 13 positions agree with TRBD2. Trimming cost V 3 bases and J 7 bases; bases outside gene matches: 4. Looked up from germline, CDR1 is SNHLY and CDR2 is FYNNEI. There are 15 residues in the CDR3.

This clone was seen only a few times. The rearrangement links TRBV30 to TRBJ1-1, with 8 bases identical to TRBD1. Germline trimming cut 3 bases from V and 3 bases from J; bases unmatched to any gene: 9. Germline V CDR1 and CDR2: GTSNPN, SVGIG (reference sequence). The CDR3 covers 15 residues. The CDR3 reads CAWRRQGIGYTEAFF. CDR3 in DNA: TGTGCCTGGAGGAGACAGGGGATAGGTTACACTGAAGCTTTCTTT.

This clone has only a few counts. The J gene is TRBJ1-2, the V gene TRBV5-8, with TRBD1 matching over 7 bases. Germline V lookup: CDR1 SGHTS, CDR2 YDEGEE. J lost 3 bases, V lost 2 bases, and 4 bases had no gene match. CDR3 length: 14 amino acids. In nucleotides, the CDR3 is TGTGCCAGCAGCTTAGGGGGCACAGACTATGGCTACACCTTC. Its translation is CASSLGGTDYGYTF.

This chain links TRBV7-2 with TRBJ1-2, with 9 bases aligning to TRBD1. J was trimmed by 7 bases and V by 5 bases; bases with no gene match: 8. In germline, CDR1 is SGHTA, CDR2 FQGNSA. There are 14 residues in the CDR3. The CDR3 nucleotides read TGTGCCAGCAGCGAACAGGGGGCGCTGGGTGGCTACACCTTC. Protein sequence: CASSEQGALGGYTF.

The chain uses TRBV5-4 and TRBJ2-3, with D possibly being TRBD2 (6 bases). V was trimmed by 1 base and J by 3 bases, leaving 12 bases between them. This CDR3 has 15 amino acids. Per germline, CDR1 SGHNT and CDR2 YYREEE (reference sequence). Here the CDR3 reads CASSLPTGTTDTQYF. CDR3 DNA: TGTGCCAGCAGCTTGCCCACCGGGACTACAGATACGCAGTATTTT.

This clone appeared a few times. The chain joins TRBV14 to TRBJ1-2; no clear D. Per germline, CDR1 SGHDN and CDR2 FVKESK. The CDR3 totals 13 residues. V was pared by 0 bases and J by 12 bases, with 14 bases between. The CDR3 DNA follows: TGTGCCAGCAGCCAAGATCCAGTTGGAGCGCACACCTTC. Protein: CASSQDPVGAHTF.

This clone was counted a few times. The DNA for the CDR3 is TGTGCCAGCAGCAAAACAGGGGGTATGGACACTGAAGCTTTCTTT. Translation gives CASSKTGGMDTEAFF. The genes are TRBV6-5 and TRBJ1-1; 8 nucleotides align to TRBD1. The trim removed 6 bases at V and 3 bases at J, leaving 9 bases unmatched. Germline V lookup: CDR1 MNHEY, CDR2 SVGAGI. The CDR3 runs 15 residues.

V gene TRBV29-1 combines with J gene TRBJ2-3; 12 positions match TRBD2. The CDR3 length is 17 residues. V shed 4 bases, J shed 1 base, and the junction held 9 bases outside the gene matches. Looked up from germline, CDR1 is SQVTM and CDR2 is ANQGSEA. The CDR3 is CSVVGFGTSGRTDTQYF. The CDR3 DNA is TGCAGCGTTGTGGGATTCGGGACTAGCGGGCGCACAGATACGCAGTATTTT.

This clone was found a few times. CDR3 region: CASSSGAGGHGYTF. In nucleotides, the CDR3 is TGTGCCAGCAGCTCCGGTGCAGGGGGCCATGGCTACACCTTC. The V gene is TRBV5-8, the J gene TRBJ1-2; 8 bases align to TRBD1. CDR1 and CDR2 (germline): SGHTS, YDEGEE. The CDR3 is made up of 14 amino acids. J lost 6 bases, V lost 3 bases, and 7 bases had no gene match.

The table lists this clone with a few counts. At one boundary the junction diverges from the germline segment, which might be a read error. The rearrangement links TRBV7-7 to TRBJ2-5, with 10 bases identical to TRBD2. The CDR3 has 17 amino acids. Germline V gene sequence: CDR1 SSHAT, CDR2 FNYEAQ (reference sequence). This CDR3 reads CASSLGRLAGIQETQYF. Written as DNA, the CDR3 is TGTGCTAGCAGCTTAGGCCGACTAGCGGGTATCCAAGAGACCCAGTACTTC. Full variable domain (rest looked up from reference TRBV7-7 and TRBJ2-5): GAGVSQSPRYKVTKRGQDVTLRCDPISSHATLYWYQQALGQGPEFLTYFNYEAQPDKSGLPSDRFSAERPEGSISTLTIQRTEQRDSAMYRCASSLGRLAGIQETQYFGPGTRLLVL.

This chain links TRBV28 with TRBJ2-2; 11 positions agree with TRBD1. Germline CDR1 and CDR2: MDHEN and SYDVKM. The junction had 12 bases not matched to a gene; V was cut back by 5 bases and J by 4 bases. The CDR3 spans 18 residues. CDR3 bases: TGTGCCAGCAGTCTTTGGGGCTCCGGGACAGGGGGCACCGGGGAGCTGTTTTTT. It translates to CASSLWGSGTGGTGELFF.

This chain links TRBV29-1 with TRBJ2-1; D perhaps matches TRBD2 (7 bases). Deletions cut 2 bases from V and 12 bases from J, with 20 bases between. This CDR3 spans 14 amino acids. Germline V gives CDR1 SQVTM, CDR2 ANQGSEA. The CDR3 region is CSVESARSGGAQFF. The CDR3 DNA reads TGCAGCGTTGAATCGGCCAGGTCTGGGGGGGCGCAGTTCTTC.

This clone was counted between two and nine times. The chain carries TRBV7-9 and TRBJ2-7, with a possible D match to TRBD2 (5 bases). The germline V and J ends were trimmed by 4 bases and 0 bases, with 13 bases remaining between them. The CDR3 sequence is 15 residues long. Germline CDR1 reads SEHNR; CDR2 reads FQNEAQ (reference sequence). CDR3 DNA sequence: TGTGCCAGCAGCTCGGGCGGGCACCTCTCCTACGAGCAGTACTTC. It encodes CASSSGGHLSYEQYF. The complete variable domain, with remaining parts taken from reference TRBV7-9 and TRBJ2-7, reads DTGVSQNPRHKITKRGQNVTFRCDPISEHNRLYWYRQTLGQGPEFLTYFQNEAQLEKSRLLSDRFSAERPKGSFSTLEIQRTEQGDSAMYLCASSSGGHLSYEQYFGPGTRLTVT.

This clone was detected a few times. The V and J genes are TRBV6-1 and TRBJ2-7; 10 nucleotides match TRBD2. This CDR3 region has 17 residues. Germline CDR1 is MNHNS and CDR2 is SASEGT. V lost 1 base, J lost 5 bases, and 11 bases stayed unmatched. The CDR3 loop reads CASSEGVAGGKFDEQYF. The CDR3 DNA sequence: TGTGCCAGCAGTGAAGGGGTAGCGGGGGGTAAGTTTGACGAGCAGTACTTC.

This rearrangement joins TRBV5-1 to TRBJ2-4, with TRBD2 matching over 15 bases. CDR3 length equals 15 residues. Germline V gene data show CDR1 as SGHRS and CDR2 as YFSETQ. J gave up 8 bases and V 5 bases, and 5 bases lay outside the gene matches. CDR3 sequence: CASSRTSGGADIQYF. The CDR3 region has the DNA TGCGCCAGCAGTCGGACTAGCGGGGGGGCAGACATTCAGTACTTC.

In this sample, this clone turned up many times. The chain joins TRBV4-1 to TRBJ2-7, with 9 bases matching TRBD1. Germline V lookup: CDR1 MGHRA, CDR2 YSYEKL. The CDR3 is 15 residues long. The trim removed 1 base at V and 3 bases at J, leaving 4 bases unmatched. CDR3 in DNA: TGCGCCAGCAGCCAAGTGACAGGGGGTTTCTACGAGCAGTACTTC. Protein product: CASSQVTGGFYEQYF.

In its sample, this clone was seen a few times. J is TRBJ2-7 and V is TRBV7-2, with 12 bases fitting TRBD2. The CDR3 has 15 amino acids. V trimming: 3 bases; J trimming: 10 bases; junction bases outside the gene matches: 10. Germline V gene data show CDR1 as SGHTA and CDR2 as FQGNSA. CDR3 sequence: CASSFSSGLAGYQYF. CDR3 bases: TGTGCCAGCAGCTTCTCCTCCGGACTAGCGGGATATCAGTACTTC.

The chain uses TRBV10-2 and TRBJ2-1, with TRBD2 matching 9 bases. V dropped 2 bases and J dropped 6; count of bases not matched to a gene: 2. The germline V gene encodes CDR1 WSHSY and CDR2 SAAADI. The CDR3 has 14 residues. The CDR3 nucleotides are TGCGCCAGCAGTGAGATGACTAGCGGCAATGAGCAGTTCTTC. It translates to CASSEMTSGNEQFF.

The V gene is TRBV6-5, the J gene TRBJ2-1, with 9 bases matching TRBD2. Germline CDR1 is MNHEY and CDR2 is SVGAGI. Losses at the gene ends were 0 bases for V and 9 bases for J; bases not matched to a gene: 3. The CDR3 spans 14 residues. The CDR3 is CASSYSDSGSEQFF. CDR3 nucleotide sequence: TGTGCCAGCAGTTACTCGGATAGCGGGAGTGAGCAGTTCTTC.

The rearrangement joins TRBV5-1 to TRBJ2-2; 10 bases align to TRBD2. The J segment lost 2 bases and the V segment lost 4 bases, leaving 5 bases of the junction unmatched. This CDR3 has 16 amino acids. CDR1 SGHRS and CDR2 YFSETQ come from the germline V gene. The CDR3 DNA is TGCGCCAGCAGCCTTCGGACTAGCGGTAACACCGGGGAGCTGTTTTTT. This translates into CASSLRTSGNTGELFF.

J is TRBJ1-2 and V is TRBV5-6; the match to TRBD1 covers 10 bases. The V and J ends lost 5 bases and 8 bases, in that order; junction bases with no gene match: 12. Looked up from germline, CDR1 is SGHDT and CDR2 is YYEEEE. The CDR3 totals 15 residues. The CDR3 loop is CASREGTGAPRGYTF. The CDR3, as DNA: TGTGCCAGCAGAGAGGGGACAGGGGCCCCCCGCGGCTACACCTTC. Based on the CDR3 plus reference TRBV5-6 and TRBJ1-2, the full variable domain is DAGVTQSPTHLIKTRGQQVTLRCSPKSGHDTVSWYQQALGQGPQFIFQYYEEEERQRGNFPDRFSGHQFPNYSSELNVNALLLGDSALYLCASREGTGAPRGYTFGSGTRLTVV.

The CDR3: CASSPSGAKRARFF. CDR3 bases: TGTGCCAGCAGTCCTTCGGGAGCAAAAAGAGCGCGGTTCTTC. The chain employs TRBV27 and TRBJ2-1; D might be TRBD2 (6 bases). From germline, CDR1 is MNHEY and CDR2 SMNVEV (reference sequence). The CDR3 extends over 14 amino acids. Trimming cost V 5 bases and J 15 bases, with 23 bases left between them.

Regarding this clone: The junction does not match germline at one end; this may be a read error. The chain uses TRBV5-6 and TRBJ1-2; D perhaps matches TRBD1 (6 bases). Germline loops: CDR1 SGHDT, CDR2 YYEEEE. The CDR3 has 13 amino acids. CDR3 in DNA: TGTGCCAGCAGCTCGAGGGGGAACTATGGCTACCCCTTC. This encodes CASSSRGNYGYPF.

The chain joins TRBV5-8 to TRBJ2-7; D gene unclear. Trimming stripped 0 bases from V and 5 bases from J, with 12 bases between. CDR1 and CDR2 (germline): SGHTS, YDEGEE. CDR3 length: 14 amino acids. In DNA form, the CDR3 reads TGTGCCAGCAGCTTGGTGAACACGAACCACGAGCAGTACTTC. Translating it yields CASSLVNTNHEQYF.

The chain employs TRBV2 and TRBJ1-5; D is ambiguous. CDR1 is SNHLY, CDR2 FYNNEI, per germline. CDR3 length: 14 amino acids. Deletions cut 4 bases from V and 4 bases from J, with 11 bases between. CDR3 region: CASSVTQRNQPQHF. The CDR3 nucleotides are TGTGCCAGCAGTGTCACTCAGCGTAATCAGCCCCAGCATTTT.